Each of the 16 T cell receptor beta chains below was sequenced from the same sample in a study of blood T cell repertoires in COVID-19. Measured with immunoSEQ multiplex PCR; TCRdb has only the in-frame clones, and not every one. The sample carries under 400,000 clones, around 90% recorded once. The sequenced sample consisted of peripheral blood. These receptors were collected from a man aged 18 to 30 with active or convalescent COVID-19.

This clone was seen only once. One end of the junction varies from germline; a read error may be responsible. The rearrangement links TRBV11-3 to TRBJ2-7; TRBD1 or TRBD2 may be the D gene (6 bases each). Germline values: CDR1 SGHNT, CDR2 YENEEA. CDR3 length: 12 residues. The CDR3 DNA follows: TGTGCCAGCAGCCTAGAGGGGGGTGAGCAGTACTTC. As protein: CASSLEGGEQYF.

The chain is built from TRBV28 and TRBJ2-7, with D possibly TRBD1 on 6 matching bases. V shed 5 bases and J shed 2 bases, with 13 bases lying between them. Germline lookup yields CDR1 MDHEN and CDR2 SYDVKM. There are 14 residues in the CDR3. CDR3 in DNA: TGTGCCAGCAGTCCCAGGGGTCTAACCTACGAGCAGTACTTC. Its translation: CASSPRGLTYEQYF. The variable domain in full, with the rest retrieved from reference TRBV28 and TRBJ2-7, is DVKVTQSSRYLVKRTGEKVFLECVQDMDHENMFWYRQDPGLGLRLIYFSYDVKMKEKGDIPEGYSVSREKKERFSLILESASTNQTSMYLCASSPRGLTYEQYFGPGTRLTVT.

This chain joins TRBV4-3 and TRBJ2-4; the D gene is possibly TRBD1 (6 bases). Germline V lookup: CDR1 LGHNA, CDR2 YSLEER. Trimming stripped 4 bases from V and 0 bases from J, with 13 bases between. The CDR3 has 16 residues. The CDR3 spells CASSPSGELAKNIQYF. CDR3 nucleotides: TGCGCCAGCAGCCCATCAGGGGAACTAGCCAAAAACATTCAGTACTTC.

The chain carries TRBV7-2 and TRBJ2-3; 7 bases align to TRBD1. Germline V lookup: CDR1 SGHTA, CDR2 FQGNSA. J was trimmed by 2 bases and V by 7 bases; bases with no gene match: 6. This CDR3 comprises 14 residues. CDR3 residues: CASIRDRHTDTQYF. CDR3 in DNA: TGTGCCAGCATTAGGGACAGACACACAGATACGCAGTATTTT. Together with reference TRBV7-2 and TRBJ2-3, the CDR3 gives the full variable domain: GAGVSQSPSNKVTEKGKDVELRCDPISGHTALYWYRQSLGQGLEFLIYFQGNSAPDKSGLPSDRFSAERTGGSVSTLTIQRTQQEDSAVYLCASIRDRHTDTQYFGPGTRLTVL.

The CDR3, as DNA: TGCGCCGGGACAGGGCGGAACACTGAAGCTTTCTTT. Amino acid sequence: CAGTGRNTEAFF. The chain combines TRBV5-1 with TRBJ1-1, with TRBD1 matching over 9 bases. Germline CDR1 and CDR2: SGHRS and YFSETQ. The CDR3 length is 12 residues. V shed 10 bases and J 1 base; nucleotides not matched to a gene: 2. Full variable domain (missing parts from reference TRBV5-1 and TRBJ1-1): KAGVTQTPRYLIKTRGQQVTLSCSPISGHRSVSWYQQTPGQGLQFLFEYFSETQRNKGNFPGRFSGRQFSNSRSEMNVSTLELGDSALYLCAGTGRNTEAFFGQGTRLTVV.

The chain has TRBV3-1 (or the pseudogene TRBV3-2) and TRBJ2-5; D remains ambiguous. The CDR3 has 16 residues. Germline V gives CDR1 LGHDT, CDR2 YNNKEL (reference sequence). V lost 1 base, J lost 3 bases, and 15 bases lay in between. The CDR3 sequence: CASSQGPAVWEETQYF. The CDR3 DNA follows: TGTGCCAGCAGCCAAGGCCCGGCGGTATGGGAAGAGACCCAGTACTTC.

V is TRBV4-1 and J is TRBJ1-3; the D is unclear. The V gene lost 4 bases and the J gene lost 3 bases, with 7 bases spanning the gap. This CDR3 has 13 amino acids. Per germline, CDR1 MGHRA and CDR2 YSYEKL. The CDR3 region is CASSPPYGNTIYF. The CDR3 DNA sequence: TGCGCCAGCAGCCCTCCGTATGGAAACACCATATATTTT.

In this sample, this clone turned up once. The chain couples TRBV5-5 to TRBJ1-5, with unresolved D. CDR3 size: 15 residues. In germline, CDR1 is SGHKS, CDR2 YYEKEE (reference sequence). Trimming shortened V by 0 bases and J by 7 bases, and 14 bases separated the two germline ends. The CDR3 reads CASSLALAVGQPQHF. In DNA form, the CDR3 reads TGTGCCAGCAGCTTGGCTTTAGCAGTTGGGCAGCCCCAGCATTTT.

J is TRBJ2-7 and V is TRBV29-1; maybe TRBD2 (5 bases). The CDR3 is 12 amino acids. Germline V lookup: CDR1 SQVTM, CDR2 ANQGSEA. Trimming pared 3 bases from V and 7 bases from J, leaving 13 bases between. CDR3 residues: CSVDLESGEQYF. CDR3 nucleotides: TGCAGCGTTGATTTAGAATCGGGGGAGCAGTACTTC.

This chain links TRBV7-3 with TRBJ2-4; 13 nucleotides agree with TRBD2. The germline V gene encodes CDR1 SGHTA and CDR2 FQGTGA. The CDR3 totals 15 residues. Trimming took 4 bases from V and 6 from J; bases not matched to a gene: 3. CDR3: CASSWTSGGGNIQYF. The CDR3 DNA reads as TGTGCCAGCAGCTGGACTAGCGGGGGCGGAAACATTCAGTACTTC.

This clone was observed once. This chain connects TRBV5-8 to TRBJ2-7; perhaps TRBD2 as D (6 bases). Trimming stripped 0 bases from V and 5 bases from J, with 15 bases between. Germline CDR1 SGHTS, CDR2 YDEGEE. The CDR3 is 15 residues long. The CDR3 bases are TGTGCCAGCAGCTTGGGGGGTAGCGGACACAACGAGCAGTACTTC. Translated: CASSLGGSGHNEQYF.

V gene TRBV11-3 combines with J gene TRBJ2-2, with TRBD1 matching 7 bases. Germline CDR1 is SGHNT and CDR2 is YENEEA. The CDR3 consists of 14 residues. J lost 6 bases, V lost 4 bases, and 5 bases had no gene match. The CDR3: CASSSAGGAGELFF. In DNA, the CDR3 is TGTGCCAGCAGCTCCGCAGGGGGTGCCGGGGAGCTGTTTTTT.

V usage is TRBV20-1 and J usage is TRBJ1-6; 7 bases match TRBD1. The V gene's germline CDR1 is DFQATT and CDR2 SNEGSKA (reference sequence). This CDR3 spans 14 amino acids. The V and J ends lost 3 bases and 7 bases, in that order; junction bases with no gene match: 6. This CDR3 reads CSASAGTANSPLHF. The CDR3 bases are TGCAGTGCTAGTGCGGGGACAGCAAATTCACCCCTCCACTTT.

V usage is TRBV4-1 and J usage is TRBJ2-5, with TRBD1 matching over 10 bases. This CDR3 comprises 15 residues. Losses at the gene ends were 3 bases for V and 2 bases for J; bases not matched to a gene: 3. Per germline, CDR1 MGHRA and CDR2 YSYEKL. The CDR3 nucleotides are TGCGCCAGCAGCCAGGGACAGGGGTGGCAAGAGACCCAGTACTTC. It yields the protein CASSQGQGWQETQYF.

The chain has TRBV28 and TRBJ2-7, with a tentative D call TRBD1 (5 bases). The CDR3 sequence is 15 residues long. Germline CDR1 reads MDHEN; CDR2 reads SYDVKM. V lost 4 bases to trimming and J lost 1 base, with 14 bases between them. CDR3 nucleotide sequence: TGTGCCAGCAGTTCCCATCAGACAGTATCCTACGAGCAGTACTTC. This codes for CASSSHQTVSYEQYF.

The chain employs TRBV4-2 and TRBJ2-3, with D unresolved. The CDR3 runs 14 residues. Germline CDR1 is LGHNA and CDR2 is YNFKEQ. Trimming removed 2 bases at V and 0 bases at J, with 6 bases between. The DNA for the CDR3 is TGTGCCAGCAGCCAATCTTTGAGCACAGATACGCAGTATTTT. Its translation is CASSQSLSTDTQYF.